The clone carrying this TCR beta chain was observed once. Its antigen is still unknown. These data originate in a study of CD8 T cells in ankylosing spondylitis. Quantitative 5'-RACE with molecular barcodes was used to make the TCR beta libraries. Each CDR3 protein gets one entry after TCRdb re-called the 5' RACE reads with MiXCR. This sample has approximately 150,000 distinct CDR3 sequences, with around 42% found just once. Findings and limits, study-wide: A motif of eight highly homologous TCR beta variants was seen as apparently characteristic of ankylosing spondylitis blood.

The CDR3 extends over 10 amino acids. Trimming shortened V by 7 bases and J by 0 bases, and 1 base separated the two germline ends. Germline V CDR1 and CDR2: MNHEY, SVGAGI. The sequence was obtained from a male donor with ankylosing spondylitis. Sequencing was carried out using synovial fluid, either unsorted or a sorted T cell fraction (not recorded which). The chain joins TRBV6-5 to TRBJ2-7; D gene unclear. In DNA, the CDR3 is TGTGCCAGCACCTCCTACGAGCAGTACTTC. It translates to CASTSYEQYF.